Presented here are 13 T cell receptor beta chains from one specimen sequenced in a study of blood T cell repertoires in COVID-19. Data came from immunoSEQ multiplex PCR; TCRdb stores just in-frame clones and leaves some out. The sample consists of approximately 390,000 clones, almost 90% of them appearing once. Sequenced: peripheral blood. All receptors come from a man in his late teens or twenties with active or convalescent COVID-19.

The chain carries TRBV11-2 and TRBJ2-7; TRBD1 matches 7 bases. The CDR3 contains 14 residues. Germline-derived CDR1 and CDR2 are SGHAT and FQNNGV. Trimming took 5 bases from V and 5 from J; bases not matched to a gene: 9. The CDR3 coding sequence is TGTGCCAGCAGCGCATACAGGGGAACGAACGAGCAGTACTTC. This gives the protein CASSAYRGTNEQYF. Full variable domain (missing parts from reference TRBV11-2 and TRBJ2-7): EAGVAQSPRYKIIEKRQSVAFWCNPISGHATLYWYQQILGQGPKLLIQFQNNGVVDDSQLPKDRFSAERLKGVDSTLKIQPAKLEDSAVYLCASSAYRGTNEQYFGPGTRLTVT.

The chain recombines TRBV27 with TRBJ2-2, with TRBD1 matching 9 bases. Trimming removed 4 bases from V and 3 bases from J; junction bases left unmatched: 6. The CDR3 length is 16 residues. Germline V gene sequence: CDR1 MNHEY, CDR2 SMNVEV (reference sequence). CDR3 region: CASSSLDRGHTGELFF. The DNA of the CDR3 is TGTGCCAGCAGTTCCTTGGACAGGGGACACACCGGGGAGCTGTTTTTT.

In nucleotides, the CDR3 is TGTGCCAGTAGTGGGCAGGGAACCTACAATGAGCAGTTCTTC. Protein sequence: CASSGQGTYNEQFF. The genes are TRBV19 and TRBJ2-1; weak D call: TRBD1 (5 bases). CDR3 length: 14 residues. V gave up 5 bases and J gave up 2 bases, with 10 bases separating them. Germline assignment: CDR1 LNHDA and CDR2 SQIVND (reference sequence).

This clone came up a few times. The chain has TRBV11-3 and TRBJ1-1; D ambiguous. CDR3 length: 12 amino acids. Germline loops: CDR1 SGHNT, CDR2 YENEEA. Trimming shortened V by 0 bases and J by 8 bases, and 7 bases separated the two germline ends. This CDR3 is CASSLDPGEAFF. The CDR3 nucleotides are TGTGCCAGCAGCTTAGATCCGGGGGAAGCTTTCTTT. Based on the CDR3 plus reference TRBV11-3 and TRBJ1-1, the full variable domain is EAGVVQSPRYKIIEKKQPVAFWCNPISGHNTLYWYLQNLGQGPELLIRYENEEAVDDSQLPKDRFSAERLKGVDSTLKIQPAELGDSAVYLCASSLDPGEAFFGQGTRLTVV.

The V gene is TRBV28, the J gene TRBJ2-7, with 7 bases matching TRBD2. Germline values: CDR1 MDHEN, CDR2 SYDVKM. V was pared by 5 bases and J by 0 bases, with 7 bases of the junction left unmatched. This CDR3 has 15 residues. CDR3 sequence (DNA): TGTGCCAGCAGTCCACCTAGCGGAAACTCCTACGAGCAGTACTTC. Its translation: CASSPPSGNSYEQYF.

V and J are TRBV7-3 and TRBJ1-1, with TRBD1 as a possible D gene (6 bases). There are 14 residues in the CDR3. Between the trimmed V and J ends, which lost 3 bases and 1 base, there was a span of 9 bases. Germline lookup yields CDR1 SGHTA and CDR2 FQGTGA. The CDR3 DNA reads TGTGCCAGCAGCTTGAGGGGGAGGAACACTGAAGCTTTCTTT. It translates to CASSLRGRNTEAFF. Together with reference TRBV7-3 and TRBJ1-1, the CDR3 gives the full variable domain: GAGVSQTPSNKVTEKGKYVELRCDPISGHTALYWYRQSLGQGPEFLIYFQGTGAADDSGLPNDRFFAVRPEGSVSTLKIQRTERGDSAVYLCASSLRGRNTEAFFGQGTRLTVV.

This sequence joins TRBV28 and TRBJ2-7, with 10 bases matching TRBD2. The germline gives CDR1 MDHEN, CDR2 SYDVKM. CDR3 length: 16 residues. V shed 5 bases, J shed 4 bases, and the junction held 11 bases outside the gene matches. The CDR3 region has the DNA TGTGCCAGCAGTGTAGGCCAGGGACTAGCGACATACGAGCAGTACTTC. Its protein product is CASSVGQGLATYEQYF. The full variable domain, its missing parts supplied by reference TRBV28 and TRBJ2-7, is DVKVTQSSRYLVKRTGEKVFLECVQDMDHENMFWYRQDPGLGLRLIYFSYDVKMKEKGDIPEGYSVSREKKERFSLILESASTNQTSMYLCASSVGQGLATYEQYFGPGTRLTVT.

The V and J genes are TRBV4-3 and TRBJ2-1, with 8 bases that match TRBD1. Germline V gene data show CDR1 as LGHNA and CDR2 as YSLEER. The CDR3 covers 15 residues. Trimming cost V 0 bases and J 3 bases; bases outside gene matches: 1. CDR3 DNA: TGCGCCAGCAGCCAAGAGGGACAGGACTACAATGAGCAGTTCTTC. Translation: CASSQEGQDYNEQFF.

V usage is TRBV29-1 and J usage is TRBJ1-2; a possible D gene is TRBD1 (5 bases). The CDR3 is 12 amino acids. V was trimmed by 7 bases and J by 6 bases, leaving 15 bases between them. CDR1 is SQVTM and CDR2 is ANQGSEA in the germline V gene. In DNA form, the CDR3 reads TGCAGCGCCCGGGACTGGGTTAATGGCTACACCTTC. Protein product: CSARDWVNGYTF.

The chain couples TRBV7-9 to TRBJ1-2; D is uncertain. CDR3 length: 15 amino acids. V was pared by 3 bases and J by 2 bases, with 13 bases between. In germline, CDR1 is SEHNR, CDR2 FQNEAQ (reference sequence). In DNA form, the CDR3 reads TGTGCCAGCAGCTTCATCGGGTACGGGAACTATGGCTACACCTTC. This gives the protein CASSFIGYGNYGYTF.

The rearrangement links TRBV5-1 to TRBJ2-1; 10 positions match TRBD1. The CDR3 length is 15 residues. Germline CDR1 reads SGHRS; CDR2 reads YFSETQ. Unmatched junction bases numbered 4, after V lost 5 bases and J lost 2 bases. The CDR3, as DNA: TGCGCCAGCAGTCAGACAGGGGGCGCCTACAATGAGCAGTTCTTC. This codes for CASSQTGGAYNEQFF.

This sequence joins TRBV9 and TRBJ1-2, with D tentatively TRBD1 (6 bases). From germline, CDR1 is SGDLS and CDR2 YYNGEE. Deletions cut 4 bases from V and 3 bases from J, with 16 bases between. The CDR3 has 15 amino acids. The CDR3 sequence is CASSLPAGGDYGYTF. The CDR3 coding sequence is TGTGCCAGCAGCCTCCCCGCGGGGGGCGACTATGGCTACACCTTC.

The genes are TRBV9 and TRBJ1-5; D uncertain. Trimming took off 4 bases at V and 0 bases at J, with 8 bases between the two ends. The germline gives CDR1 SGDLS, CDR2 YYNGEE. This CDR3 contains 14 residues. CDR3 sequence (DNA): TGTGCCAGCAGCAGCGGGGATAGCAATCAGCCCCAGCATTTT. Protein sequence: CASSSGDSNQPQHF.